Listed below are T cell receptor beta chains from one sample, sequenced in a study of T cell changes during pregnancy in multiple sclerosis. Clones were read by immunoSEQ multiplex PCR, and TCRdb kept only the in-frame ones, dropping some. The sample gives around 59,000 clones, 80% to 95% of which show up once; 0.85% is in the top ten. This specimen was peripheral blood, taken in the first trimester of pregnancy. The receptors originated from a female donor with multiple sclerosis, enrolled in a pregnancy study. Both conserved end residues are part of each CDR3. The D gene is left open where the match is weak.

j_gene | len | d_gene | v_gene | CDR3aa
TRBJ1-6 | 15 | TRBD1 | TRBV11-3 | CASSFGQGTNSPLHF
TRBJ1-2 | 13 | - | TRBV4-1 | CASSQEGGVGYTF
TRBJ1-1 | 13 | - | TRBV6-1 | CASSDRGVTEAFF
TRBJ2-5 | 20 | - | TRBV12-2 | CASRLPGTGTSGGTQETQYF
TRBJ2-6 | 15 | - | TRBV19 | CASSIPRGRANVLTF
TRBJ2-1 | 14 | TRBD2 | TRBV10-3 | CAIGLAGGYNEQFF
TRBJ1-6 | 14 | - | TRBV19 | CASRFQGMSSPLHF
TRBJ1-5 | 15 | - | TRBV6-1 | CASSEASGWRQPQHF
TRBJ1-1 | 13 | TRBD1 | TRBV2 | CASIGRQGLQAFF
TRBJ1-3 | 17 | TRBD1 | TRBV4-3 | CASSQDRQGAAGNTIYF
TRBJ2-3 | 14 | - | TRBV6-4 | CASSLSTRADTQYF
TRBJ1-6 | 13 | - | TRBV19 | CASQERGNSPLHF
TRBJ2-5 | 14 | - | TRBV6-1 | CASSKAPAIETQYF
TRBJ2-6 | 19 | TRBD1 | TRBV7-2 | CASISSRDRWISGANVLTF
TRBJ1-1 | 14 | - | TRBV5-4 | CASRGEVLNTEAFF
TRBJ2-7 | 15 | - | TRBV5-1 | CASSQGTRDPYEQYF
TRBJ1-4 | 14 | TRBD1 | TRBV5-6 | CASSAGQGTSKLFF
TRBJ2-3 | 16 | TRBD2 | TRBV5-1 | CASSSGLAGSTDTQYF
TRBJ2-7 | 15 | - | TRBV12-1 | CASSFGTKSSYEQYF
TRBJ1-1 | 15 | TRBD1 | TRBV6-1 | CASSESTGPASEAFF
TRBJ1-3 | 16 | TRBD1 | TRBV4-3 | CASSQVGQGTGNTIYF
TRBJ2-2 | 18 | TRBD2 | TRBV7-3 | CASSLGRTSGDTTGELFF
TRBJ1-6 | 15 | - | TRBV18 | CASSPISSYNSPLHF
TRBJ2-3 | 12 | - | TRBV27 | CASSYGTDTQYF
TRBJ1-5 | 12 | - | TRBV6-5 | CASSYSGQPQHF
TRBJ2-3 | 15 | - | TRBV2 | CASSVEASNYDTQYF
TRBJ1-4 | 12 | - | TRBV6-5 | CASSAQTGLLFF
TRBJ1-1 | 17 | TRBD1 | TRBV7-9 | CASSSPHRGTEVDEAFF
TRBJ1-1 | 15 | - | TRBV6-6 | CASSTADSGTEGAFF
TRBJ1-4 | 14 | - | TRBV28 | CASSYGATNEKLFF
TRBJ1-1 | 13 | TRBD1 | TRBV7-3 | CASSPDRDTEAFF